This T cell receptor beta chain originates from a study of cytomegalovirus exposure and HLA in healthy donors. Whole-study findings and limits: Previous analysis showed most TCR beta V segments were productive about 87% or about 30% of the time. Cytomegalovirus status was reportedly diagnosed by the classifier with high sensitivity and specificity. Overall, roughly 150 TCR beta chains were annotated as cytomegalovirus-associated.

CDR1 and CDR2 (germline): LGHNA, YSLEER. The CDR3 contains 15 residues. J gave up 3 bases and V 9 bases, and 9 bases lay outside the gene matches. For this clone: Its specificity is unknown.

In the PCR, 60 Vbeta and 13 Jbeta primers were used. Libraries were prepared by immunoSEQ multiplex PCR; TCRdb keeps only in-frame clonotypes and omits some of them. The sample lists about 200,000 clones; roughly 86% were seen once. Donors likely had unrecorded immune exposures despite being nominally healthy when sampled. This sequence originates from a woman aged 18-29 years in good health and CMV-seronegative. The sequencing sample was made of PBMCs. V usage is TRBV4-3 and J usage is TRBJ1-1, with 11 bases lining up with TRBD1. The CDR3 sequence is CASRGGQGVDTEAFF. Here the CDR3 DNA reads TGCGCCAGTCGTGGGGGACAGGGGGTAGACACTGAAGCTTTCTTT.